The entry that follows covers one T cell receptor beta chain sequence. This sample was included in a study of CD8 T cells in Susac syndrome. With random hexamers, reverse transcription was performed on roughly 0.45 to 1 ug of RNA. The immunoSEQ assay covered 54 Vbeta and 13 Jbeta segments for CDR3. MiXCR, applied by TCRdb to the immunoSEQ multiplex PCR reads, yields one record per CDR3 protein. The repertoire holds about 140,000 distinct CDR3 sequences, with roughly 95% as singletons. Blood CD8+ and CD4+ T cells underwent high-throughput TCR beta sequencing. Negative isolation was applied to CD8+ and CD4+ T cells, and FACS enrichment was applied to TEMRA cells. There are 14 residues in the CDR3. Trimming stripped 6 bases from V and 5 bases from J, with 18 bases between. Germline CDR1 SGHRS, CDR2 YFSETQ.

The chain has TRBV5-1 and TRBJ2-7; D might be TRBD1 (5 bases). Sequencing was done on a sample of CD4+ T cells from PBMCs. This sequence was found in a human donor with multiple sclerosis. CDR3 nucleotide sequence: TGCGCCAGCACAAAACAAGGGGTATTCGACGAGCAGTACTTC. Protein sequence: CASTKQGVFDEQYF.